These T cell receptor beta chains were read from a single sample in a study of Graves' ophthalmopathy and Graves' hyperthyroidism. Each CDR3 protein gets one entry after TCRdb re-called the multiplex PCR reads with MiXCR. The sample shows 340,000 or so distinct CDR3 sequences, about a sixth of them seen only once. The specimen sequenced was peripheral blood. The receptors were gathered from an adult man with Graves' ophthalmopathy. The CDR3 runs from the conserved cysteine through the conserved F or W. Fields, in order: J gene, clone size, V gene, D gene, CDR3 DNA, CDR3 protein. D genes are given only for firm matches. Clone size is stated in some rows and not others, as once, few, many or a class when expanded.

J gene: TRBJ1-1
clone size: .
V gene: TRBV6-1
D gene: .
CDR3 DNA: TGTGCCAGCAGATCGATGACCCTCCCGAACACTGAAGCTTTCTTT
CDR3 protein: CASRSMTLPNTEAFF

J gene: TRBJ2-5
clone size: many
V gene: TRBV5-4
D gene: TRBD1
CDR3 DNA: TGTGCCAGCAGCTCAAAACAGACAGGGCAAGAGACCCAGTACTTC
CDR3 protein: CASSSKQTGQETQYF

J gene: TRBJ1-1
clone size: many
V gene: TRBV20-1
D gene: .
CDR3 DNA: TGCAGTGCTTCGCGTGAGGCAGCGTTGAACACTGAAGCTTTCTTT
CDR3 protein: CSASREAALNTEAFF

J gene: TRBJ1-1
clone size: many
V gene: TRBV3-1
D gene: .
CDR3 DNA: TGTGCCAGCGGTCATGGAGCTGAAGCTTTCTTT
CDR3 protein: CASGHGAEAFF

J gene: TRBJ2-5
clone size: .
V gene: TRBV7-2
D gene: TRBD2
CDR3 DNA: TGTGCCAGCAGCCCTGGACTAGCGAGTCCAGGGGAGACCCAGTACTTC
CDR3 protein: CASSPGLASPGETQYF

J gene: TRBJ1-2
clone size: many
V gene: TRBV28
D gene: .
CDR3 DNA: TGTGCCAGCAGTTGGTCCCAGACCTATGGCTACACCTTC
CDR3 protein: CASSWSQTYGYTF

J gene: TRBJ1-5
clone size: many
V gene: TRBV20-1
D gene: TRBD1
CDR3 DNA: TGCAGTGCCTCCGGGACAGGTCGTAGGGCCCAGCATTTT
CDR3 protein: CSASGTGRRAQHF

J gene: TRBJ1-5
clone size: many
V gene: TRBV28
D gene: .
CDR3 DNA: TGTGCCAGCAGTTTGGGTGGGATGAGCAATCAGCCCCAGCATTTT
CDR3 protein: CASSLGGMSNQPQHF

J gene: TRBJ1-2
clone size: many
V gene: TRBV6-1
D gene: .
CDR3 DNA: TGTGCCAGCAGTGAACAGGGCTACGATGGCTACACCTTC
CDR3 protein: CASSEQGYDGYTF

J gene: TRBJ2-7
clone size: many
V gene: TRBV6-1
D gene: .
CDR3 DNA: TGTGCCAGCAGTCCCCGCGGATTGGGACGGTCCTACGAGCAGTACTTC
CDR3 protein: CASSPRGLGRSYEQYF

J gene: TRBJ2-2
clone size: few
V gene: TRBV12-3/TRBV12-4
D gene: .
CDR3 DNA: TGTGCCAGCAGATGGTCGGCGACGAACACCGGGGAGCTGTTTTTT
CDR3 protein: CASRWSATNTGELFF

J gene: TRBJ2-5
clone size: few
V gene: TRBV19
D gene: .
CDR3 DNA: TGTGCCAGTAGTACGATACAGGGTACCGGAGAGACCCAGTACTTC
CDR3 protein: CASSTIQGTGETQYF

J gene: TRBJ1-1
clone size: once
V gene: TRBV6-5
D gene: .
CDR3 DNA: TGTGCCAGCAGTTCCCTCATGAACACTGAAGCTTTCTTT
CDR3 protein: CASSSLMNTEAFF

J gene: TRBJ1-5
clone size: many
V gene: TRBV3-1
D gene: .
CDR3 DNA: TGTGCCAGCAGCCAAGCTGATCGTTGGGAGCCCCAGCATTTT
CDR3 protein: CASSQADRWEPQHF

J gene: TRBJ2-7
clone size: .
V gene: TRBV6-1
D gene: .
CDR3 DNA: TGTGCCAGCAGTGAAGGGGAGTTCTACGAGCAGTACTTC
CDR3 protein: CASSEGEFYEQYF

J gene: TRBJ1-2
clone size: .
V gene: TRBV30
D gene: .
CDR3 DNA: TGTGCCTGGAGTGTAGGGGCAGGGAGTGGCTACACCTTC
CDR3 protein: CAWSVGAGSGYTF

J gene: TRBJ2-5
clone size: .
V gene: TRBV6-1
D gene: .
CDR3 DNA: TGTGCCAGAAGGCCGGGTGAGGTGGGTCAGACCCAGTACTTC
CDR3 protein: CARRPGEVGQTQYF

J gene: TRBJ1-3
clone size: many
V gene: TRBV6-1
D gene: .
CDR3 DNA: TGTGCCAGCAGTACAACAGGGATCTCTGGAAACACCATATATTTT
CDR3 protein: CASSTTGISGNTIYF

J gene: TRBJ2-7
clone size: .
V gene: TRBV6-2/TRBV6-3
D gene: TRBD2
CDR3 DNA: TGTGCCAGCAGTTACGCCGAACCACAGGCGGCTAGCGGCTCCTACGAGCAGTACTTC
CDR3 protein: CASSYAEPQAASGSYEQYF

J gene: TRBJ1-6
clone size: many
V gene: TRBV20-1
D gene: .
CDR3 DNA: TGCAGTGCTAGAGATCAGGGAAACTATAATTCACCCCTCCACTTT
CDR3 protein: CSARDQGNYNSPLHF

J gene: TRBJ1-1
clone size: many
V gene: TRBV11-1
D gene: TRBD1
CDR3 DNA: TGTGCCAGCAGCTTCTCCGGGACAGGGGGCGTGAACACTGAAGCTTTCTTT
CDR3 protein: CASSFSGTGGVNTEAFF

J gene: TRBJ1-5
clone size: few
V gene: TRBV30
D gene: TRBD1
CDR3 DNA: TGTGCCTGGAGTCCGGCAGGGGGAACGTTTCTTAGCAATCAGCCCCAGCATTTT
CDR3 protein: CAWSPAGGTFLSNQPQHF

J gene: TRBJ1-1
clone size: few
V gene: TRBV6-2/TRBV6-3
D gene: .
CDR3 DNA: TGTGCCAGCAGTTCACAGGCCATGAACACTGAAGCTTTCTTT
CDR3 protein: CASSSQAMNTEAFF

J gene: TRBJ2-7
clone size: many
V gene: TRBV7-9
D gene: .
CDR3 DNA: TGTGCCAGCAGCTTAGAGCTGGACGAGCAGTACTTC
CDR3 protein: CASSLELDEQYF

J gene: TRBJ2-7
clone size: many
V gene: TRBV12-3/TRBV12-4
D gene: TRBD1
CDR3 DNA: TGTGCCAGCGCGTACCGGGACAGACCCTACGAGCAGTACTTC
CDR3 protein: CASAYRDRPYEQYF

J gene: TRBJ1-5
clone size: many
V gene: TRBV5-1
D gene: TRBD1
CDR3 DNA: TGCGCCAGCAGCTTGGAGGCAGGGGGACAGCCCCAGCATTTT
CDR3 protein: CASSLEAGGQPQHF

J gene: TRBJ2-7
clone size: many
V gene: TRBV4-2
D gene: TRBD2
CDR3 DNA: TGTGCCAGCAGCCCCACCACCGGGACTAGCGGGAGCTACGAGCAGTACTTC
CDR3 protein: CASSPTTGTSGSYEQYF

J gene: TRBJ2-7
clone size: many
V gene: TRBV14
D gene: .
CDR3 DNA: TGTGCCAGCAGCCAAGATTGGGGGCCATCCTACGAGCAGTACTTC
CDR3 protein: CASSQDWGPSYEQYF

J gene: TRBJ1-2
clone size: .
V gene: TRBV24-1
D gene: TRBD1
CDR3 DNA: TGTGCCACCAGTAGGGCAGGGGGCAACTATGGCTACACCTTC
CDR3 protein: CATSRAGGNYGYTF

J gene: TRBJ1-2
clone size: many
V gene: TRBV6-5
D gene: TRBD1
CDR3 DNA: TGTGCCAGCAGTTACAACAGGGGATCCTATGGCTACACCTTC
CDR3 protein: CASSYNRGSYGYTF

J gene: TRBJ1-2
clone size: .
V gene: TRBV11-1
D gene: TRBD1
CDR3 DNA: TGTGCCAGCAGCCGCGACGGACAGGCCTCCTTCTATGGCTACACCTTC
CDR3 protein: CASSRDGQASFYGYTF

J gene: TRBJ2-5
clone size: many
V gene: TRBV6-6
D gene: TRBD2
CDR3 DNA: TGTGCCAGCAGACGATTGGGACTAGCGGGAGGTATCCCAGAGACCCAGTACTTC
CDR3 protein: CASRRLGLAGGIPETQYF

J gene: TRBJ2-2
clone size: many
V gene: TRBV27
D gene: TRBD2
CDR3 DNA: TGTGCCAGCAGTTTAGTCGGGGGGAAGAACACCGGGGAGCTGTTTTTT
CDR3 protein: CASSLVGGKNTGELFF

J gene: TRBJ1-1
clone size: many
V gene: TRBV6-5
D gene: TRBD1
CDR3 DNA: TGTGCCAGCTCCCTAGGGGGACAGCTGAACACTGAAGCTTTCTTT
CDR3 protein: CASSLGGQLNTEAFF

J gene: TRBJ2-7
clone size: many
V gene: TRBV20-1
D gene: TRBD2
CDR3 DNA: TGCAGTGCTGCCCTTGGAGCGGGAAACGAGCAGTACTTC
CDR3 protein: CSAALGAGNEQYF